At least ten counts were recorded for the clone carrying this T cell receptor beta chain. The library was built from 400 ng RNA with molecular barcoded adaptors for alpha/delta and beta/gamma chains. Via MiXCR, TCRdb re-called the reads, giving one row per CDR3 protein. This sample has about 58,000 distinct CDR3 sequences, with over 9% found just once. The sample belongs to a study of read filtering for tumor transcriptome and immune sequencing. Turning to the study itself: TCR-mapped reads were about 4.05 to 10.27 million with IR-seq versus about 85 to 1,300 with RNA-seq.

Germline V gene lookup returns CDR1 KGHSH and CDR2 LQKENI. CDR3 length: 12 amino acids. Trimming took off 6 bases at V and 1 base at J, with 7 bases between the two ends. The receptor's source is a donor at least 40 years old with multiple myeloma. Material: a population of CD138-negative cells sorted from bone marrow. V gene TRBV18 combines with J gene TRBJ2-7, with D hard to call. CDR3 amino acids: CASSPASYEQYF. The CDR3 region has the DNA TGTGCCAGCTCTCCGGCTTCCTACGAGCAGTACTTC.